This T cell receptor beta chain was retrieved from a study of shared clonotypes between healthy human individuals. This CDR3 has 16 amino acids. Germline CDR1 reads SGHDT; CDR2 reads YYEEEE. With 4 bases clipped from V and 4 bases from J, the junction kept 7 bases outside the gene matches. Libraries were prepared by immunoSEQ multiplex PCR; TCRdb keeps only in-frame clonotypes and omits some of them. The sample contains roughly 640,000 clones, around 97% of which appear only once. Caucasian adults living in Nashville, Tennessee, provided all samples. V is TRBV5-6 and J is TRBJ2-7, with TRBD2 identical over 14 bases. This TCR was sampled from a woman under 40 in good health. The sequenced sample was naive CD4+ T cells sorted from blood. Subset here: CD45RA+ positively selected. CDR3 loop: CASSAGLAGGSYEQYF. In nucleotides, the CDR3 is TGTGCCAGCAGCGCCGGACTAGCGGGAGGAAGTTACGAGCAGTACTTC.